This T cell receptor beta chain stems from a study of CD8 T cells in ankylosing spondylitis. Study-wide points: Several of the motif variants were reported before in synovial fluid and blood from reactive arthritis. As for the disease-linked clones, they showed a CD8+ phenotype and occurred at relatively low frequencies in peripheral blood. Reported data indicate significant enrichment of disease-linked clones within matched ankylosing spondylitis synovial fluid.

The CDR3 contains 15 residues. J gave up 5 bases and V 8 bases, and 9 bases lay outside the gene matches. Germline CDR1 and CDR2: MDHEN and SYDVKM. Notes on this clonotype: What it binds is unknown.

For TCR beta, libraries came from quantitative 5'-RACE with molecular barcodes. From the 5' RACE reads, TCRdb called clonotypes with MiXCR, one entry per CDR3 protein. Among 250,000 to 350,000 distinct CDR3 sequences, about 20% were seen once, and the ten largest hold about 8%. The specimen sequenced was blood, either unsorted or a sorted T cell fraction (not recorded which). The sequence was collected from a male donor with ankylosing spondylitis or in good health (not recorded which). The chain is built from TRBV28 and TRBJ2-3; TRBD1 matches at 11 bases. The CDR3 bases are TGTGCCAGCTCAGACCGGGACAGGGGGTTAGATACGCAGTATTTT. It specifies CASSDRDRGLDTQYF.